This T cell receptor beta chain was documented in a study of PD-L1 blockade in urothelial cancer. At the level of the study: Of prior chemotherapy regimens, patients had received between 0 and 3. Blood samples had a median of approximately 150,000 T cells.

Clones were sequenced by immunoSEQ multiplex PCR, and TCRdb holds only the in-frame ones, with some missing. The data hold under 40,000 clones, with around 87% observed a single time. Deletions cut 2 bases from V and 1 base from J, with 18 bases between. The CDR3 extends over 17 amino acids. CDR1 MDHEN and CDR2 SYDVKM come from the germline V gene. The V call is TRBV28, the J call TRBJ2-7; TRBD2 might be the D (5 bases). This receptor was identified in a middle-aged man with urothelial cancer. The sample in question was PBMCs, obtained around atezolizumab (anti-PD-L1) treatment. Here the CDR3 DNA reads TGTGCCAGCAGTTTAGTGCCTCCAGGAAGCGGTTCCTACGAGCAGTACTTC. It is translated as CASSLVPPGSGSYEQYF. The entire variable domain, with the rest obtained from reference TRBV28 and TRBJ2-7, is as follows: DVKVTQSSRYLVKRTGEKVFLECVQDMDHENMFWYRQDPGLGLRLIYFSYDVKMKEKGDIPEGYSVSREKKERFSLILESASTNQTSMYLCASSLVPPGSGSYEQYFGPGTRLTVT.